This T cell receptor (beta chain) was captured by sequencing in a study of T cell repertoires in cytomegalovirus infection. Looking at the study overall: A matching HLA type, together with CMV infection, was signaled by public TCR beta signatures.

Study-wide findings and caveats: Carriage of CMV together with the relevant HLA was identifiable through cumulative public TCR beta family frequency.

From the reads, TCRdb called clonotypes with MiXCR, one entry per CDR3 protein. The repertoire consists of 90,000 to 130,000 distinct CDR3 sequences, with 10% occurring once and the leading ten covering about 32%. The CDR3 consists of 14 residues. V gave up 3 bases and J gave up 0 bases, with 7 bases separating them. This clonotype turned up a few times. Its specificity is not known. The V and J genes are TRBV12-3 or TRBV12-4 and TRBJ2-3; no firm D call. This TCR derives from a human donor in good health (CMV status not recorded). Some clones in this sample may be carry-over from other donors' samples. The sample consisted of PBMCs, sequenced either directly or after in vitro stimulation (not recorded which). CDR3 nucleotides: TGTGCCAGCAGTTTTATCCCTAGCACAGATACGCAGTATTTT. Translated: CASSFIPSTDTQYF.